This entry features one T cell receptor (beta chain) sequence. Antigen: not known. The sequenced fragment ends 3 residues before the CDR3 boundary, so the rest is inferred from the germline J gene. These data originate in a study of T cells in women clearing cervical HPV infection. Sequencing was performed with immunoSEQ multiplex PCR; in TCRdb, only in-frame clones are kept and a portion is missing. Its clone listing holds more than 30,000 clones. Germline V gene lookup returns CDR1 SGHRS and CDR2 YFSETQ. V lost 5 bases to trimming and J lost 4 bases; unmatched junction nucleotides: 13. The length of the CDR3 is 17 residues. Whole-study findings and limits: Unknown T-cell numbers per sample may underlie the richness differences.

The chain joins TRBV5-1 to TRBJ2-3; 10 bases are a match to TRBD2. The receptor comes from a woman between 18 and 70 years old with a cervical HPV16 infection that either progressed to CIN3+ or cleared (not recorded which). The sequenced sample was blood buffy coat. CDR3 loop: CASRQSPGLARADTQYF. The covered CDR3 bases are TGCGCCAGCAGACAAAGTCCGGGACTAGCGCGAGCAGATACG. The full variable domain, with the rest looked up from reference TRBV5-1 and TRBJ2-3, is KAGVTQTPRYLIKTRGQQVTLSCSPISGHRSVSWYQQTPGQGLQFLFEYFSETQRNKGNFPGRFSGRQFSNSRSEMNVSTLELGDSALYLCASRQSPGLARADTQYFGPGTRLTVL.